The TCR beta chain described here comes from a study of blood T cells in healthy people across ages (dated by TCRdb to between 2014 and 2017). A note on the overall study: In model experiments, template switching captured about one uniquely barcoded TCR beta cDNA molecule for every two T cells. To avoid experimental bias, donors of different ages were randomly spread across the sequencing lanes. Using deep sequencing normalized with unique cDNA molecular identifiers, the study measured how TCR beta repertoire diversity changes with age. Using the same blood draw, the study looked at two additional independent replicas of 1 million unique cDNA reads for two donors, one aged 18 to 30 and the other aged 80 or older. The donors were divided into four age groups: young (average around 17 years), middle-aged (about 41), aged (approximately 59) and long-lived (approximately 74). Paper-wide results and their limitations: Estimates of total diversity based on one million sequenced T cells were considered lower bounds and underestimates. Compared with the aged group, more naive CD4+ T cells, fewer expanded clones and increased TCR diversity were shown by the long-lived group, suggesting age selection. The CMV infection status of donors was not known, potentially confounding age-related changes in expanded clonotypes. Observed TCR beta diversity per million T cells fell roughly linearly with age, and a significant reduction was already apparent by age approximately 41. Because profiling used bulk unsorted PBMCs, naive and antigen-experienced compartments could not be compared conclusively. Observed TCR beta diversity correlated strongly with the percentage of naive T cells measured by flow cytometry.

The approximately 41 donors, aged about 6 to 95 years, were systemically healthy Caucasian individuals from Russia. Each donor gave roughly 11 milliliters of peripheral blood, drawn into EDTA-treated Vacutainer tubes. Ficoll-Paque density-gradient centrifugation was used to isolate PBMCs, with at least 7 million per sample. Total RNA was extracted from PBMCs with Trizol reagent, with at least 5.5 micrograms obtained per sample. For every donor, an aliquot of PBMCs went through flow cytometry to measure the percentages of naive CD45RAhigh/CD27high T cells. Reading the germline V gene (reference sequence) gives CDR1 SEHNR and CDR2 FQNEAQ. From the cysteine through the phenylalanine, the CDR3 covers 16 amino acids. Just CDR3 DNA is preserved here, 48 bases in frame from base 1. At the junction V is shortened by 1 base and J by 4 bases, with 16 bases in between. On this clonotype: Its binding antigen is unknown. A read error is possible here, since a much larger clone lies one base away.

The library came from 5' RACE. Sequencing took place on an Illumina HiSeq 2500. A second PCR of about 6 to 12 cycles was run with a J-beta primer mix and a sample-barcoded 5' primer. Each TCR beta cDNA molecule received a unique molecular identifier from a template-switch 5' adaptor carrying 12 random nucleotides. Each sample yielded at least 2.5 million CDR3-containing paired-end reads. All of the RNA was converted into first-strand cDNA using the Mint cDNA synthesis kit, with a TRBC-specific oligonucleotide serving as the primer. Following uracil-DNA glycosylase treatment, all cDNA underwent a first 18-cycle PCR with the universal primers M1SS and BC2_uni_R. The authors' pipeline ran thus. Normalization of each sample was performed by random selection of 1 million high-quality reads, each carrying a distinct molecular identifier. Reads sharing molecular identifiers were discarded rather than binned into consensus sequences. MiTCR, run with a Q25 quality threshold and the strictest error-elimination algorithm, handled CDR3 identification, clonotype clustering and error correction. A nonparametric unseen species model with Euler transformation was used to estimate lower-bound total TCR beta diversity. TCRdb reprocessing: public reads trimmed at Q25 with fastp, clones called with MiXCR, in-frame beta chains kept. One record per CDR3 amino acid sequence lists the most common genes and DNA. The V and J calls here are based on TCRdb, not the publication. Across this sample there are around 870,000 distinct CDR3 sequences, with 25% to 30% seen only once. The ten largest clonotypes hold around 15% of the sample.

The sample consisted of blood. The TCR comes from a woman at least 80 years old in good health. The chain uses TRBV7-9 and TRBJ1-2; the D gene is perhaps TRBD1, from 5 matching bases. The CDR3: CASSLGGTADRYGYTF. The DNA is TGTGCCAGCAGCTTAGGAGGGACGGCGGACCGCTATGGCTACACCTTC. Where the CDR3 stops, the reference TRBV7-9 and TRBJ1-2 genes take over; the full variable domain is DTGVSQNPRHKITKRGQNVTFRCDPISEHNRLYWYRQTLGQGPEFLTYFQNEAQLEKSRLLSDRFSAERPKGSFSTLEIQRTEQGDSAMYLCASSLGGTADRYGYTFGSGTRLTVV.